Sequencing of this T cell receptor beta chain was carried out in a study of CD8 T cells in ankylosing spondylitis. Study outcomes and limitations: A motif in TCR beta, a set of under ten highly homologous variants, appeared characteristic of ankylosing spondylitis blood.

The table lists this clonotype with a few counts. The antigen is undetermined. Germline CDR1 KGHSH, CDR2 LQKENI. This CDR3 is built from 14 residues. The V end lost 2 bases, the J end lost 3 bases, and 11 bases lay between the germline ends. A single record per CDR3 protein comes from TCRdb applying MiXCR to the 5' RACE reads. In the table there are roughly 150,000 distinct CDR3 sequences, 25% to 35% of which are singletons. The receptor was isolated from a male donor with ankylosing spondylitis. The sequencing sample was made of synovial fluid, either unsorted or a sorted T cell fraction (not recorded which). The chain uses TRBV18 and TRBJ2-7; maybe TRBD2 (6 bases). CDR3 sequence (DNA): TGTGCCAGCTCACCAGGGCTAGCGCTCTACGAGCAGTACTTC. Translating it yields CASSPGLALYEQYF.